The next 25 T cell receptor beta chains were all read from a single sample in a study of T cell responses to AZD1222 COVID-19 vaccine. Method: immunoSEQ multiplex PCR; TCRdb's copy keeps in-frame clones and lacks some. The sample consists of under 200,000 clones, under 95% of them appearing once. Sequencing used peripheral blood, obtained on day 0 of AZD1222 vaccination. Receptor source: an adult in good health.

This clone has just a few counts. The chain combines TRBV27 with TRBJ1-1; a weak D match, TRBD1 (6 bases). CDR3 length: 13 amino acids. V shed 0 bases and J shed 7 bases, with 9 bases lying between them. The germline V gene encodes CDR1 MNHEY and CDR2 SMNVEV (reference sequence). The CDR3 reads CASSLSRGDEAFF. The CDR3 nucleotides are TGTGCCAGCAGTTTATCGAGGGGGGATGAAGCTTTCTTT.

The rearrangement uses TRBV11-2 and TRBJ2-7; D not certain. Deletions cut 4 bases from V and 3 bases from J, with 10 bases between. The V gene's germline CDR1 is SGHAT and CDR2 FQNNGV. The CDR3 sequence is 13 residues long. DNA for the CDR3: TGTGCCAGCAGCTCCTCACGCCTCTACGAGCAGTACTTC. This codes for CASSSSRLYEQYF.

The CDR3 nucleotides read TGTGCCAGCAGTCTGAGGGACACCATATATTTT. Translating it yields CASSLRDTIYF. The rearrangement joins TRBV12-3 or TRBV12-4 to TRBJ1-3; D gene ambiguous. This CDR3 is built from 11 residues. Trimming shortened V by 5 bases and J by 8 bases, and 7 bases separated the two germline ends.

J is TRBJ1-1 and V is TRBV18; possibly TRBD1 for D (6 bases). The ends were cut back, 1 base at V and 3 bases at J, with 9 bases in the middle. The CDR3 loop spans 14 amino acids. The germline V gene has CDR1 KGHSH and CDR2 LQKENI. The CDR3 sequence: CASSPLAGDTEAFF. As DNA, the CDR3 is TGTGCCAGCTCACCACTAGCAGGGGACACTGAAGCTTTCTTT.

The chain uses TRBV7-8 and TRBJ2-2; weak D call: TRBD2 (6 bases). The CDR3 has 15 residues. Germline lookup yields CDR1 SGHVS and CDR2 FQNEAQ. V was trimmed by 1 base and J by 5 bases, leaving 11 bases between them. CDR3 sequence reads: CASSLGSSGTGELFF. Written as DNA, the CDR3 is TGTGCCAGCAGCTTAGGGAGTAGCGGTACCGGGGAGCTGTTTTTT. The variable domain in full, completed from reference TRBV7-8 and TRBJ2-2, reads GAGVSQSPRYKVAKRGQDVALRCDPISGHVSLFWYQQALGQGPEFLTYFQNEAQLDKSGLPSDRFFAERPEGSVSTLKIQRTQQEDSAVYLCASSLGSSGTGELFFGEGSRLTVL.

The V and J genes are TRBV7-8 and TRBJ1-4, with D unclear. CDR3 length equals 15 residues. Germline values: CDR1 SGHVS, CDR2 FQNEAQ. V lost 5 bases, J lost 0 bases, and 10 bases lay in between. Here the CDR3 reads CASSPRWATNEKLFF. In DNA, the CDR3 is TGTGCCAGCAGCCCCCGGTGGGCAACTAATGAAAAACTGTTTTTT. The whole variable domain, remainder taken from reference TRBV7-8 and TRBJ1-4, is GAGVSQSPRYKVAKRGQDVALRCDPISGHVSLFWYQQALGQGPEFLTYFQNEAQLDKSGLPSDRFFAERPEGSVSTLKIQRTQQEDSAVYLCASSPRWATNEKLFFGSGTQLSVL.

The chain carries TRBV19 and TRBJ2-6; 12 bases are shared with TRBD1. The CDR3 is 17 amino acids. Trimming cost V 5 bases and J 2 bases; bases outside gene matches: 4. The V gene's germline CDR1 is LNHDA and CDR2 SQIVND (reference sequence). CDR3 region: CASSSGQGAAGANVLTF. CDR3 DNA sequence: TGTGCCAGTAGTTCGGGACAGGGGGCGGCTGGGGCCAACGTCCTGACTTTC.

The chain couples TRBV30 to TRBJ2-1; 8 bases are shared with TRBD2. The V segment lost 3 bases and the J segment 7 bases; nucleotides outside the gene matches: 11. CDR3 length: 15 residues. Germline V gene lookup returns CDR1 GTSNPN and CDR2 SVGIG (reference sequence). The CDR3 protein is CAWSDPGLVKNEQFF. The CDR3 DNA follows: TGTGCCTGGAGCGATCCGGGACTAGTAAAGAATGAGCAGTTCTTC.

The chain is built from TRBV2 and TRBJ1-1, with D hard to call. Trimming took 7 bases from V and 3 from J, leaving 15 bases between them. CDR1 is SNHLY, CDR2 FYNNEI, per germline. The CDR3 consists of 14 residues. The CDR3 here is CASTRVFSDTEAFF. In DNA form, the CDR3 reads TGTGCCAGCACGCGGGTTTTCAGCGACACTGAAGCTTTCTTT.

This clone was picked up one time. The CDR3 reads CASSPRAEQFF. In nucleotides, the CDR3 is TGTGCCAGCAGCCCTCGAGCTGAGCAGTTCTTC. The genes are TRBV7-9 and TRBJ2-1; D gene uncertain. The CDR3 has 11 amino acids. The germline V and J ends were trimmed by 5 bases and 9 bases, with 8 bases remaining between them. The germline V gene encodes CDR1 SEHNR and CDR2 FQNEAQ (reference sequence).

The chain uses TRBV5-3 and TRBJ2-2; D could derive from TRBD1 or TRBD2 (5 bases each). TRBV5-3 is an ORF, and what it does is uncertain. V lost 0 bases to trimming and J lost 0 bases, with 9 bases between them. CDR3 length: 16 residues. The CDR3 reads CARSLVGGSNTGELFF. CDR3 DNA sequence: TGTGCCAGAAGCTTGGTTGGGGGATCGAACACCGGGGAGCTGTTTTTT.

The chain recombines TRBV24-1 with TRBJ2-5; 8 bases fit TRBD2. V gave up 3 bases and J gave up 2 bases; unmatched junction bases: 16. Germline lookup yields CDR1 KGHDR and CDR2 SFDVKD. This CDR3 comprises 19 residues. The CDR3 loop is CATSDATGTSFGSQETQYF. DNA for the CDR3: TGTGCCACCAGTGATGCAACCGGGACTAGTTTTGGGTCACAAGAGACCCAGTACTTC.

This chain connects TRBV5-1 to TRBJ2-1; perhaps TRBD1 as D (6 bases). This CDR3 region has 15 residues. Trimming took off 0 bases at V and 2 bases at J, with 9 bases between the two ends. Germline CDR1 reads SGHRS; CDR2 reads YFSETQ. CDR3 DNA: TGCGCCAGCAGCTTGGTTCAGGGGACCTACAATGAGCAGTTCTTC. This encodes CASSLVQGTYNEQFF.

The V call is TRBV4-1, the J call TRBJ2-1, with a weak D call TRBD1 (5 bases). This CDR3 spans 16 amino acids. Germline CDR1 and CDR2: MGHRA and YSYEKL. The V gene lost 4 bases and the J gene lost 0 bases, with 13 bases spanning the gap. CDR3 protein: CASSLTGQSSYNEQFF. As DNA, the CDR3 is TGCGCCAGCAGCCTTACCGGACAAAGCTCCTACAATGAGCAGTTCTTC.

The CDR3, as DNA: TGTGCCAGCAGCCCGGGAAGCCAATCGCCCCAGCATTTT. Translation: CASSPGSQSPQHF. The rearrangement uses TRBV11-3 and TRBJ1-5; D is ambiguous. The V gene's germline CDR1 is SGHNT and CDR2 YENEEA. This CDR3 region has 13 residues. V was trimmed by 5 bases and J by 9 bases, leaving 14 bases between them.

V is TRBV28 and J is TRBJ1-2; 7 bases line up with TRBD1. This CDR3 comprises 14 residues. CDR1 and CDR2 from the germline V gene are MDHEN and SYDVKM. V shed 5 bases and J 4 bases; nucleotides not matched to a gene: 7. The CDR3 spells CASSPQGGLYGYTF. CDR3 nucleotide sequence: TGTGCCAGCAGTCCCCAGGGGGGCCTCTATGGCTACACCTTC.

V usage is TRBV9 and J usage is TRBJ2-5; no reliable D call. Germline lookup yields CDR1 SGDLS and CDR2 YYNGEE. This CDR3 has 14 amino acids. The V end lost 0 bases, the J end lost 5 bases, and 11 bases lay between the germline ends. CDR3 region: CASSVGAAGETQYF. The DNA of the CDR3 is TGTGCCAGCAGCGTAGGGGCGGCCGGGGAGACCCAGTACTTC.

This clone was seen just once. This chain connects TRBV19 to TRBJ1-1; possible D gene TRBD1, 5 bases. Trimming took off 2 bases at V and 4 bases at J, with 11 bases between the two ends. The CDR3 length is 14 residues. Germline CDR1 LNHDA, CDR2 SQIVND (reference sequence). The CDR3 nucleotides are TGTGCCAGTAGTATACAGGGTCTTGGCACTGAAGCTTTCTTT. Amino acids: CASSIQGLGTEAFF.

Here the CDR3 DNA reads TGTGCCAGCAGCGAGGCGACAGGGGCCTTCTACGAGCAGTACTTC. Its protein product is CASSEATGAFYEQYF. The chain couples TRBV14 to TRBJ2-7, with 8 bases lining up with TRBD1. Trimming removed 5 bases from V and 3 bases from J; junction bases left unmatched: 9. The CDR3 has 15 residues. Germline CDR1 and CDR2: SGHDN and FVKESK.

J is TRBJ1-2 and V is TRBV2; 7 bases are a match to TRBD1. The CDR3 loop spans 12 amino acids. Looked up from germline, CDR1 is SNHLY and CDR2 is FYNNEI. V shed 7 bases and J 5 bases; nucleotides not matched to a gene: 4. CDR3 loop: CASTRGQYGYTF. CDR3 nucleotides: TGTGCCAGCACTAGGGGACAGTATGGCTACACCTTC. Together with reference TRBV2 and TRBJ1-2, the CDR3 gives the full variable domain: EPEVTQTPSHQVTQMGQEVILRCVPISNHLYFYWYRQILGQKVEFLVSFYNNEISEKSEIFDDQFSVERPDGSNFTLKIRSTKLEDSAMYFCASTRGQYGYTFGSGTRLTVV.

This clone was observed a few times. This chain links TRBV5-1 with TRBJ1-3; weak D call: TRBD1 (6 bases). CDR3 length: 15 amino acids. Trimming took 0 bases from V and 0 from J, leaving 7 bases between them. Looked up from germline, CDR1 is SGHRS and CDR2 is YFSETQ. Written as DNA, the CDR3 is TGCGCCAGCAGCTTGGGGACAGACTCTGGAAACACCATATATTTT. Residues: CASSLGTDSGNTIYF.

This rearrangement joins TRBV6-1 to TRBJ2-1, with D uncertain. Trimming took 3 bases from V and 4 from J, leaving 13 bases between them. This CDR3 has 15 amino acids. Germline loops: CDR1 MNHNS, CDR2 SASEGT. The DNA of the CDR3 is TGTGCCAGCAGTGATGCTAACTGGGCATACAATGAGCAGTTCTTC. Translation: CASSDANWAYNEQFF.

The gene calls are TRBV27 and TRBJ2-7, with 7 bases fitting TRBD2. Trimming cost V 7 bases and J 1 base; bases outside gene matches: 7. CDR3 size: 14 residues. Per the germline V gene, CDR1 is MNHEY and CDR2 is SMNVEV (reference sequence). As DNA, the CDR3 is TGTGCCAGCAAACCCATGGGGGGGTCCTACGAGCAGTACTTC. It encodes CASKPMGGSYEQYF.

The V and J genes are TRBV7-8 and TRBJ1-2, with D maybe TRBD1 (6 bases). Germline CDR1 is SGHVS and CDR2 is FQNEAQ. V dropped 1 base and J dropped 4 bases, with 16 bases sitting between them. The CDR3 runs 16 residues. The CDR3 spells CASSLDGGRAIYGYTF. CDR3 nucleotides: TGTGCCAGCAGCTTAGACGGGGGGCGGGCCATCTATGGCTACACCTTC.

The chain couples TRBV6-5 to TRBJ2-7; tentatively, D is TRBD1 (5 bases). The V end was cut by 6 bases, the J end by 2 bases, with 11 bases between. The CDR3 loop spans 13 amino acids. Germline lookup yields CDR1 MNHEY and CDR2 SVGAGI. CDR3 loop: CASSPDIAYEQYF. The CDR3 nucleotides are TGTGCCAGCAGCCCGGACATCGCCTACGAGCAGTACTTC.